The 31 T cell receptor beta chains below come from one sample, sequenced in a study of T cell responses to AZD1222 COVID-19 vaccine. TCRdb's copy holds only in-frame clones and misses some; the assay was immunoSEQ multiplex PCR. The repertoire holds 100,000 or so clones, with 82% as singletons. The sample here was peripheral blood, taken on day 0 of AZD1222 vaccination. The receptors stem from an adult in good health.

The rearrangement uses TRBV10-3 and TRBJ2-1; 8 bases line up with TRBD2. V shed 6 bases and J 3 bases; nucleotides not matched to a gene: 7. The V gene's germline CDR1 is ENHRY and CDR2 SYGVKD. The CDR3 runs to 15 residues. The CDR3 DNA reads TGTGCCATCAGATCAGCGGGGGATCACTACAATGAGCAGTTCTTC. It encodes CAIRSAGDHYNEQFF.

This clone was seen once. The chain links TRBV4-1 to TRBJ1-2; a weak D match, TRBD1 (5 bases). In germline, CDR1 is MGHRA, CDR2 YSYEKL. The ends were cut back, 1 base at V and 5 bases at J, with 23 bases in the middle. The CDR3 is 18 amino acids. This CDR3 is CASSQVRGRALLGYGYTF. The CDR3 DNA follows: TGCGCCAGCAGCCAAGTACGGGGCCGGGCCCTCTTAGGGTATGGCTACACCTTC.

The chain recombines TRBV4-3 with TRBJ1-3; possibly TRBD1 for D (5 bases). CDR3 length equals 20 residues. Germline V gene sequence: CDR1 LGHNA, CDR2 YSLEER. Trimming shortened V by 0 bases and J by 0 bases, and 21 bases separated the two germline ends. The CDR3 coding sequence is TGCGCCAGCAGCCAAGATCCCCAGGGAGGGACCCTCGACTCTGGAAACACCATATATTTT. It translates to CASSQDPQGGTLDSGNTIYF.

CDR3 nucleotides: TGTGCCAGTAGTTCACAATCCGGCGGGATAAAAGCGGAAAAACTGTTTTTT. Its protein product is CASSSQSGGIKAEKLFF. The chain couples TRBV19 to TRBJ1-4; D call uncertain. Germline loops: CDR1 LNHDA, CDR2 SQIVND (reference sequence). The V end was cut by 5 bases, the J end by 8 bases, with 24 bases between. The CDR3 has 17 amino acids.

The chain combines TRBV19 with TRBJ2-3; 7 bases match TRBD2. Germline V gene sequence: CDR1 LNHDA, CDR2 SQIVND (reference sequence). CDR3 length: 16 residues. Losses at the gene ends were 11 bases for V and 0 bases for J; bases not matched to a gene: 14. CDR3 sequence (DNA): TGTGCCTCTATTGGGTATGAGCGGGGAAGCACAGATACGCAGTATTTT. Amino acid sequence: CASIGYERGSTDTQYF.

V is TRBV19 and J is TRBJ2-3; D perhaps matches TRBD2 (5 bases). CDR1 is LNHDA, CDR2 SQIVND, per germline (reference sequence). V lost 5 bases and J 4 bases, leaving 16 bases between the germline ends. The CDR3 loop spans 15 amino acids. The CDR3 spells CASSRAGSVSDTQYF. The CDR3 nucleotides are TGTGCCAGTAGTCGGGCGGGTAGCGTGTCAGATACGCAGTATTTT.

The chain combines TRBV6-5 with TRBJ1-1, with TRBD1 matching over 7 bases. The CDR3 consists of 15 residues. V lost 6 bases and J lost 2; bases outside the gene matches: 9. The V gene's germline CDR1 is MNHEY and CDR2 SVGAGI. The CDR3 sequence: CASSHEGAINTEAFF. CDR3 nucleotide sequence: TGTGCCAGCAGCCACGAGGGGGCGATAAACACTGAAGCTTTCTTT.

This chain connects TRBV13 to TRBJ2-5; the D gene could be TRBD1 or TRBD2 (6 bases each). Germline V gene sequence: CDR1 PRHDT, CDR2 FYEKMQ (reference sequence). With 2 bases removed from V and 3 bases from J, the gap between germline ends came to 13 bases. This CDR3 is 15 amino acids long. DNA of the CDR3: TGTGCCAGCAGCTTACGGGGGACAACAGAAGAGACCCAGTACTTC. This translates into CASSLRGTTEETQYF.

In this sample, this clone turned up many times. The chain carries TRBV21-1 and TRBJ2-2; the table's TRBD1 call for D was not verified on the DNA. TRBV21-1 constitutes a pseudogene. This CDR3 comprises 14 residues. In nucleotides, the CDR3 is TGTGCCAGCACCTCGGACAGCGACACCGGGGAGCTGTTTTTT. It codes for CASTSDSDTGELFF.

This clone was seen only a few times. The rearrangement uses TRBV5-1 and TRBJ2-1; D uncertain. Germline V gene sequence: CDR1 SGHRS, CDR2 YFSETQ. V lost 1 base and J 0 bases, leaving 8 bases between the germline ends. The CDR3 length is 15 residues. CDR3 amino acids: CASSLMFSSYNEQFF. DNA for the CDR3: TGCGCCAGCAGCTTGATGTTCAGCTCCTACAATGAGCAGTTCTTC.

This chain connects TRBV7-2 to TRBJ2-5; 11 bases agree with TRBD2. Germline V gene data show CDR1 as SGHTA and CDR2 as FQGNSA. The CDR3 sequence is 17 residues long. V lost 1 base to trimming and J lost 2 bases; unmatched junction nucleotides: 6. CDR3 sequence (DNA): TGTGCCAGCAGCTTAGGGGTAGCGGGGGGGAATCAAGAGACCCAGTACTTC. Protein: CASSLGVAGGNQETQYF.

The rearrangement uses TRBV4-3 and TRBJ2-1; the D gene is possibly TRBD1 (6 bases). V lost 1 base and J 0 bases, leaving 10 bases between the germline ends. CDR3 length: 16 residues. Germline V gives CDR1 LGHNA, CDR2 YSLEER. This CDR3 is CASSQGTASSYNEQFF. CDR3 bases: TGCGCCAGCAGCCAAGGGACAGCGAGCTCCTACAATGAGCAGTTCTTC.

This chain uses TRBV9 with TRBJ1-2; a weak D match, TRBD1 (5 bases). The length of the CDR3 is 13 residues. V lost 2 bases and J lost 7, with 12 bases in between. The V gene's germline CDR1 is SGDLS and CDR2 YYNGEE. The CDR3 nucleotides are TGTGCCAGCAGCGTCCAGGGAGGCTTTGGCTACACCTTC. Its protein product is CASSVQGGFGYTF.

The gene calls are TRBV2 and TRBJ2-7, with TRBD1 matching 8 bases. Germline loops: CDR1 SNHLY, CDR2 FYNNEI. The CDR3 loop spans 12 amino acids. V shed 3 bases and J 6 bases; nucleotides not matched to a gene: 1. CDR3: CASSEQGAEQYF. In DNA, the CDR3 is TGTGCCAGCAGTGAGCAGGGGGCCGAGCAGTACTTC.

The chain couples TRBV12-5 to TRBJ2-1, with TRBD2 as a possible D gene (5 bases). V was pared by 4 bases and J by 3 bases, with 10 bases between. The germline CDR1 and CDR2 sequences are LGHNT and FRNRAP. The CDR3 is 14 amino acids. The CDR3 protein is CASGYQGLYNEQFF. In DNA form, the CDR3 reads TGTGCTAGTGGTTATCAAGGACTCTACAATGAGCAGTTCTTC.

In its sample, this clone was seen once. The V gene is TRBV24-1, the J gene TRBJ2-1, with a weak D call TRBD1 (6 bases). Per germline, CDR1 KGHDR and CDR2 SFDVKD. The ends were cut back, 2 bases at V and 5 bases at J, with 12 bases in the middle. The CDR3 consists of 15 residues. The CDR3 sequence: CATSDSRDMNNEQFF. The CDR3 DNA reads as TGTGCCACCAGTGATTCCCGGGACATGAACAATGAGCAGTTCTTC.

This clone has just a few counts. The gene calls are TRBV19 and TRBJ2-2; TRBD1 matches at 10 bases. The ends lost 7 bases at V and 6 bases at J; junction bases unmatched: 14. Germline loops: CDR1 LNHDA, CDR2 SQIVND (reference sequence). CDR3 size: 17 residues. CDR3 DNA: TGTGCCAGTACGAAAATCCGACAGGGGGCAGGGTCCGGGGAGCTGTTTTTT. Translation: CASTKIRQGAGSGELFF.

The table lists this clone with a few counts. This sequence joins TRBV9 and TRBJ2-1; possibly TRBD1 for D (5 bases). This CDR3 comprises 17 residues. Germline V lookup: CDR1 SGDLS, CDR2 YYNGEE. V gave up 0 bases and J gave up 8 bases, with 21 bases separating them. The CDR3 region is CASSVVGWGREFDEQFF. The CDR3 bases are TGTGCCAGCAGCGTAGTGGGGTGGGGCAGGGAATTCGATGAGCAGTTCTTC.

The V call is TRBV6-2 or TRBV6-3, the J call TRBJ2-3; 10 nucleotides agree with TRBD2. V lost 0 bases to trimming and J lost 2 bases; unmatched junction nucleotides: 2. The germline V gene has CDR1 MNHEY and CDR2 SVGEGT. The CDR3 length is 16 residues. DNA for the CDR3: TGTGCCAGCAGTTACTCGACTAGCGGGTACACAGATACGCAGTATTTT. Residues: CASSYSTSGYTDTQYF.

The chain couples TRBV28 to TRBJ1-5; weak D call: TRBD1 (5 bases). The CDR3 sequence is 16 residues long. V was cut by 3 bases and J by 6 bases, with 18 bases left in between. Per germline, CDR1 MDHEN and CDR2 SYDVKM. The CDR3 DNA sequence: TGTGCCAGCAGTTTCGGGGCGGATGGGCCCACTCAGCCCCAGCATTTT. This translates into CASSFGADGPTQPQHF.

This sequence joins TRBV12-3 or TRBV12-4 and TRBJ1-5, with D maybe TRBD1 (5 bases). The CDR3 covers 13 residues. With 5 bases removed from V and 11 bases from J, the gap between germline ends came to 16 bases. Here the CDR3 reads CASSARDLVAQHF. The CDR3 DNA reads TGTGCCAGCAGTGCCCGGGACCTCGTAGCCCAGCATTTT.

The J gene is TRBJ1-3, the V gene TRBV19; 8 bases line up with TRBD1. The CDR3 contains 13 residues. Trimming at V came to 5 bases and at J to 7 bases, leaving 4 bases not matched to a gene. CDR1 and CDR2 from the germline V gene are LNHDA and SQIVND (reference sequence). The chain's CDR3 is CASSAQGVNTIYF. In nucleotides, the CDR3 is TGTGCCAGTAGTGCACAGGGGGTGAACACCATATATTTT.

The CDR3 reads CASSFQGGNSPLHF. CDR3 coding DNA: TGTGCCAGCAGCTTTCAGGGTGGTAATTCACCCCTCCACTTT. This sequence joins TRBV7-3 and TRBJ1-6; D might be TRBD1 (5 bases). The ends were cut back, 3 bases at V and 6 bases at J, with 9 bases in the middle. The CDR3 runs to 14 residues. Germline-derived CDR1 and CDR2 are SGHTA and FQGTGA.

This clone showed up just once. The chain combines TRBV6-5 with TRBJ2-1, with D uncertain. CDR3 length: 11 residues. From germline, CDR1 is MNHEY and CDR2 SVGAGI. Deletions cut 7 bases from V and 7 bases from J, with 8 bases between. In nucleotides, the CDR3 is TGTGCCAGCACCTTATTTAATGAGCAGTTCTTC. Amino acid sequence: CASTLFNEQFF.

The chain links TRBV5-1 to TRBJ1-4; the D is unclear. Germline-derived CDR1 and CDR2 are SGHRS and YFSETQ. V dropped 0 bases and J dropped 6 bases, with 3 bases sitting between them. This CDR3 comprises 12 residues. The CDR3 nucleotides are TGCGCCAGCAGCTTGGATGATGAAAAACTGTTTTTT. Its translation is CASSLDDEKLFF.

This chain links TRBV7-8 with TRBJ2-1; 9 positions match TRBD1. Losses at the gene ends were 3 bases for V and 3 bases for J; bases not matched to a gene: 6. The CDR3 has 16 amino acids. CDR1 SGHVS and CDR2 FQNEAQ come from the germline V gene. The CDR3: CASSLGDRVLYNEQFF. DNA for the CDR3: TGTGCCAGCAGCTTGGGGGACAGGGTACTCTACAATGAGCAGTTCTTC.

The CDR3 nucleotides read TGTGCCAGCAGCCAAGATCGTCCGGACGAAGCTTTCTTT. Translated: CASSQDRPDEAFF. This rearrangement joins TRBV14 to TRBJ1-1; no definite D call. The V gene lost 0 bases and the J gene lost 8 bases, with 10 bases spanning the gap. There are 13 residues in the CDR3. Germline V lookup: CDR1 SGHDN, CDR2 FVKESK. Full variable domain (rest looked up from reference TRBV14 and TRBJ1-1): EAGVTQFPSHSVIEKGQTVTLRCDPISGHDNLYWYRRVMGKEIKFLLHFVKESKQDESGMPNNRFLAERTGGTYSTLKVQPAELEDSGVYFCASSQDRPDEAFFGQGTRLTVV.

This clone is classed as medium-sized. Other DNA sequences from this sample encode an identical CDR3 as well. The DNA for the CDR3 is TGTGCCAGCAGGCGGGATAGCAATCAGCCCCAGCATTTT. Protein: CASRRDSNQPQHF. The chain joins TRBV2 to TRBJ1-5; no clear D gene. The CDR3 contains 13 residues. CDR1 and CDR2 (germline): SNHLY, FYNNEI. V was clipped by 6 bases and J by 0 bases, with 6 bases between them.

V and J are TRBV4-1 and TRBJ1-3, with a possible D match to TRBD1 (6 bases). Trimming left V 3 bases short and J 0 bases short, with 9 bases between. The CDR3 runs to 15 residues. The germline gives CDR1 MGHRA, CDR2 YSYEKL. DNA for the CDR3: TGCGCCAGCAGCCAGGGGGCCCTCTCTGGAAACACCATATATTTT. Translation gives CASSQGALSGNTIYF.

This clone has just a few counts. DNA for the CDR3: TGTGCCAGCAGTTTCGGGACGGAGCCACGAGGCTACACCTTC. Translating it yields CASSFGTEPRGYTF. The J gene is TRBJ1-2, the V gene TRBV28; D perhaps matches TRBD1 (5 bases). V shed 3 bases and J shed 8 bases, with 16 bases lying between them. Germline V gene lookup returns CDR1 MDHEN and CDR2 SYDVKM. This CDR3 spans 14 amino acids.

The gene calls are TRBV25-1 and TRBJ2-2; D not resolved. The CDR3 has 10 residues. The germline V and J ends were trimmed by 8 bases and 9 bases, with 7 bases remaining between them. Germline assignment: CDR1 MGHDK and CDR2 SYGVNS. The CDR3 DNA reads TGTGCCAGCGGTAGCCGGGAGCTGTTTTTT. Protein product: CASGSRELFF.